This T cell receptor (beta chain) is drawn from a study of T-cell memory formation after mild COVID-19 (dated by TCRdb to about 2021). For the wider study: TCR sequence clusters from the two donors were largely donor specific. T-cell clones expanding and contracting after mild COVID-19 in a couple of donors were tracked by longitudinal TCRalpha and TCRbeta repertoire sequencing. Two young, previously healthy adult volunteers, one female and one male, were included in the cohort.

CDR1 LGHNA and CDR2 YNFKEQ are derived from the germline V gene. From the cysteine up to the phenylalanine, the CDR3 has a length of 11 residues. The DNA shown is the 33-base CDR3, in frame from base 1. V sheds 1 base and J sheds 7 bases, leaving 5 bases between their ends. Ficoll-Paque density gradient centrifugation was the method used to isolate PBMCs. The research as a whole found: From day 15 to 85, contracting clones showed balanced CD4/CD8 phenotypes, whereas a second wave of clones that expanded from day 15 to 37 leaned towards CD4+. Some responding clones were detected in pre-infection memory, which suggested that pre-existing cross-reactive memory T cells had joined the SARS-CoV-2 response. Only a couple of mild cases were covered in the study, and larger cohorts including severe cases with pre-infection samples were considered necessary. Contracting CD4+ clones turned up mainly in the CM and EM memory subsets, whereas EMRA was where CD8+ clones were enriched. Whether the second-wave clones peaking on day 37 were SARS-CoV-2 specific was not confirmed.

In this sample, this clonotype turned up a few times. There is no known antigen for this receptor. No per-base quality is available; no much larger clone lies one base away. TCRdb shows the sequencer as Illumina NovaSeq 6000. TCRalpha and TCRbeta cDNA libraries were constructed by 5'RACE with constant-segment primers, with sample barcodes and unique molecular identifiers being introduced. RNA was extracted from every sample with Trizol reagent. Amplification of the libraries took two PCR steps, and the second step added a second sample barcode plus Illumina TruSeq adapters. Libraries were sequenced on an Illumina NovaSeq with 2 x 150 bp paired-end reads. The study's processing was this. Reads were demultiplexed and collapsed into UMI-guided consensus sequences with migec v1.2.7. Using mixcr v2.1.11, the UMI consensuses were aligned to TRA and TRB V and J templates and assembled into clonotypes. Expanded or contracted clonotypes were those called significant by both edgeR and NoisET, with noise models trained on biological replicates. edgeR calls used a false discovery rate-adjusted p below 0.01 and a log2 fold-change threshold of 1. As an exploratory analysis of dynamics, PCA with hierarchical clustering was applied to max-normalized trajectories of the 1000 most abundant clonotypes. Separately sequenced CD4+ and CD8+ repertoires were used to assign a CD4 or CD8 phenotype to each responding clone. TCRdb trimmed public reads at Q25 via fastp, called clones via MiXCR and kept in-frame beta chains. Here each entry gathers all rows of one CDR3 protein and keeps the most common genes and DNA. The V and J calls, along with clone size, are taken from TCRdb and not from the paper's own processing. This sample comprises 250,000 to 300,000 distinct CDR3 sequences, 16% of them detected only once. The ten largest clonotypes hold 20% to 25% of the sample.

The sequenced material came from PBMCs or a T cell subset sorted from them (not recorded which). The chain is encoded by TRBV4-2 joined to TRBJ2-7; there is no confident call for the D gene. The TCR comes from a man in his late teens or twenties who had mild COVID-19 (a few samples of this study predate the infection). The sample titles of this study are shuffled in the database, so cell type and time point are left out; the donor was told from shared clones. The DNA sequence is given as TGTGCCAGCAGCCAAGGCCAGGAGCAGTACTTC. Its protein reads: CASSQGQEQYF.